This T cell receptor beta chain was retrieved from a study of graft-versus-host responses after intestinal transplantation (dated by TCRdb to the early 2020s). Context from the whole study: The transplants that recipients got were multivisceral, liver-intestinal, or isolated intestinal. Anti-thymocyte globulin induction was given to all recipients, followed by maintenance tacrolimus and steroids for approximately three years. Bulk TCR-beta CDR3 sequencing was used to track graft-versus-host and host-versus-graft alloreactive T cell clones in the graft, circulation and bone marrow after intestinal transplantation. Alloreactive clones were identified by sequencing pre-transplant mixed lymphocyte reaction products and comparing these products with unstimulated pre-transplant donor and recipient T cells. A cohort of fewer than 25 intestinal transplant recipients, including one retransplant, was enrolled, and a few patients lacking pretransplant specimens were excluded. Donor T cell macrochimerism was defined as a peak of at least 4% donor T cells among recipient peripheral blood mononuclear cells. Rather than being sequenced by the commercial service, samples from three later patients were sequenced in-house on an Illumina MiSeq and processed with MiXCR. Points the paper makes about the study in general: GvH clones were found in recipient bone marrow, and some of the GvH clones appeared earlier in ileal mucosa or blood, which is consistent with an intestinal mucosal origin. Early after transplant, peak levels of circulating GvH clones were associated with declines in HvG clones. In the allografts of patients with donor T cell macrochimerism, GvH to HvG T cell clonal ratios were high. Conclusions were limited by the relatively low number and heterogeneity of intestinal transplant patients.

Trimming takes 0 bases off V and 2 bases off J; junction bases not matched to a gene: 5. CDR1 and CDR2, per the germline V gene, are SGDLS and YYNGEE. Including cysteine and phenylalanine, the CDR3 has 16 amino acids. Only the CDR3 portion is preserved as DNA: 48 bases, with reading frame beginning at the first base. Worth noting for this clone: The antigen it binds to is not known. Base qualities were left out, and no much larger clone turns up one base away.

Reading the label with the study, this specimen's time point is: cells obtained before transplantation from donor or recipient. CD3+CD4+ and CD3+CD8+ populations were FACS-sorted from unstimulated pre-transplant donor and recipient cells taken from spleen or lymph nodes. Preparation of the library involved the immunoSEQ multiplex PCR assay. For most patients, genomic DNA was isolated using the Qiagen DNeasy Blood and Tissue Kit and was shipped frozen to Adaptive Biotechnologies for TCR sequencing. For most patients, high-throughput TCR-beta CDR3 sequencing of genomic DNA was performed by Adaptive Biotechnologies. As for the original processing: Adaptive's ImmunoSEQ software supplied the TCR sequencing data for 15 to 20 patients, while MiXCR and VDJtools were used to process three other patients. To correct CD4 versus CD8 sorting errors, any sequence found in both subsets at a frequency ratio below 5:1 was removed. Because the origin of CDR3 nucleotide sequences shared between donor and recipient could not be assigned, those sequences were removed. Alloreactive clones required at least 2-fold expansion over unstimulated cells and minimum CFSE-low frequency of 0.002% (template counts) or 0.001% (read counts). Clones were considered mappable if detected in sequenced pre-transplant spleen, lymph node, or MLR CFSE-low populations of the donor or recipient. The cumulative frequency of alloreactive clones was calculated as a percentage of all sequences, weighted by copy number. TCRdb took this table from immuneACCESS and kept in-frame rearrangements with V and J called. Such tables lack part of the clones; where checked against another copy, unresolved V genes explain under half of the gap, and the rest is unexplained. The V and J calls and clone size were taken over from that table, and D and trimming were inferred from the DNA. The sample includes about 51,000 clones, with about 89% observed a single time. In total, the top ten clones hold 0.55% to 0.65% of the sample.

The starting material was unstimulated CD4+ T cells sorted from spleen or lymph node cells, obtained before transplant. Recombination linked TRBV9 to TRBJ2-3, and TRBD2 aligns with 8 junction nucleotides. This receptor was identified in a human donor who was the organ donor for an intestinal transplant. The CDR3 region has the sequence CASSVGTSGDTDTQYF. At the DNA level, the sequence is TGTGCCAGCAGCGTAGGTACTAGCGGTGACACAGATACGCAGTATTTT.